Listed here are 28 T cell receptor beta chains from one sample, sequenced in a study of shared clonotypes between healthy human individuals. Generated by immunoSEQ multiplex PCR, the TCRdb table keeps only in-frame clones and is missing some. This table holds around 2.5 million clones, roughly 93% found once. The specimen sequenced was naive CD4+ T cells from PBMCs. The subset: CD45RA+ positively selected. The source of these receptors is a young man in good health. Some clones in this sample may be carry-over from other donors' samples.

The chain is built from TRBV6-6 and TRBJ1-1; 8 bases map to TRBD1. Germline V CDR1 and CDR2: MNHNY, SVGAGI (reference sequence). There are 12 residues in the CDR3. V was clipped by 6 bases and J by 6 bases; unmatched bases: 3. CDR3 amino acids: CASRSGGPEAFF. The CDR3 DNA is TGTGCCAGCAGATCAGGGGGCCCTGAAGCTTTCTTT.

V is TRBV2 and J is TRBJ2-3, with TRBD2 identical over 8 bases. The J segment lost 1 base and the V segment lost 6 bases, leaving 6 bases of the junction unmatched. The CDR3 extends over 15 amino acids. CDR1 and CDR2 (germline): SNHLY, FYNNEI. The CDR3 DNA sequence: TGTGCCAGCAGGGCCGGGACTAGAGGCACAGATACGCAGTATTTT. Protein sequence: CASRAGTRGTDTQYF.

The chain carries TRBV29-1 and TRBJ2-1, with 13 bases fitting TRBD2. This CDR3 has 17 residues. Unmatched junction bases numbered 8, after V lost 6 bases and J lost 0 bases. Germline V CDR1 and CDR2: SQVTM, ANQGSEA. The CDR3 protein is CSVEGLAGRSSYNEQFF. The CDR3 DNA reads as TGCAGCGTAGAGGGACTAGCGGGAAGGAGCTCCTACAATGAGCAGTTCTTC.

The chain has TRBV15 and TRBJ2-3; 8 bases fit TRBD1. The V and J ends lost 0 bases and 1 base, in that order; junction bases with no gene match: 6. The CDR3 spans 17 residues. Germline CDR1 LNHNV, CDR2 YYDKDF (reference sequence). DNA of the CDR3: TGTGCCACCAGCAGAGACCTCTTGACAGGGGGCACAGATACGCAGTATTTT. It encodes CATSRDLLTGGTDTQYF.

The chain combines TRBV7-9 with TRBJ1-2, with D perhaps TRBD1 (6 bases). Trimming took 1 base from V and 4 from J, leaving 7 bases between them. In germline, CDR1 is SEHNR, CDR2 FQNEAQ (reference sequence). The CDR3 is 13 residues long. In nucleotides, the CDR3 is TGTGCCAGCAGCTTAGTGACAGGCTATGGCTACACCTTC. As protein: CASSLVTGYGYTF.

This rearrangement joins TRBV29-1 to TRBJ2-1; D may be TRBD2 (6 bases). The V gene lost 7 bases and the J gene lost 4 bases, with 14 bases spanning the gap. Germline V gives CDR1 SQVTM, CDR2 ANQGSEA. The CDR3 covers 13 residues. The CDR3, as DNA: TGCAGCGGGGGGGTAGACACATACAATGAGCAGTTCTTC. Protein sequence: CSGGVDTYNEQFF.

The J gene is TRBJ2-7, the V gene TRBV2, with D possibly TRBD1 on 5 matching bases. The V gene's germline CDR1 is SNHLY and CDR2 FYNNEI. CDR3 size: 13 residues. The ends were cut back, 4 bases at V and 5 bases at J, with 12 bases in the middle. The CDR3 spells CASSVSQGDEQYF. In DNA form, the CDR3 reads TGTGCCAGCAGTGTGAGCCAGGGCGACGAGCAGTACTTC.

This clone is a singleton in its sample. The CDR3 is CAGSTPARGQQYF. DNA for the CDR3: TGTGCCGGATCGACGCCAGCCAGGGGTCAGCAGTATTTT. This chain links TRBV28 with TRBJ2-3, with a weak D call TRBD1 (6 bases). Germline V gives CDR1 MDHEN, CDR2 SYDVKM. V lost 11 bases to trimming and J lost 11 bases, with 23 bases between them. CDR3 length: 13 amino acids.

Here the CDR3 reads CASSSTGQVGPGELFF. The DNA of the CDR3 is TGTGCCAGCAGCTCCACGGGACAGGTTGGACCCGGGGAGCTGTTTTTT. The V call is TRBV5-6, the J call TRBJ2-2; 8 bases are shared with TRBD1. The CDR3 is 16 amino acids. Germline CDR1 reads SGHDT; CDR2 reads YYEEEE. The V segment lost 3 bases and the J segment 6 bases; nucleotides outside the gene matches: 10.

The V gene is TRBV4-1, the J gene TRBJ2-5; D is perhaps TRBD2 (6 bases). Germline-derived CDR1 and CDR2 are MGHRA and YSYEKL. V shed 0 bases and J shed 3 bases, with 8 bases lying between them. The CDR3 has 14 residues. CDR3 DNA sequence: TGCGCCAGCAGCCAAGATGGCGGGAAAGAGACCCAGTACTTC. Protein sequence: CASSQDGGKETQYF.

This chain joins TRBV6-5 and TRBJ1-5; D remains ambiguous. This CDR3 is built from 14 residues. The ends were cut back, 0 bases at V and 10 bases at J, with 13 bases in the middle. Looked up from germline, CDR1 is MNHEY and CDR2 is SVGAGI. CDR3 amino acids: CASSYSHGSRPQHF. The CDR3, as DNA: TGTGCCAGCAGTTACTCCCACGGTTCTAGACCCCAGCATTTT.

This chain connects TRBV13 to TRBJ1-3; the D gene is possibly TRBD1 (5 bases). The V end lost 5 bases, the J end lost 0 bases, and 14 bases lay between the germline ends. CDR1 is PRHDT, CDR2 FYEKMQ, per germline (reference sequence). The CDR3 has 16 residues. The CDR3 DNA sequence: TGTGCCAGCAGCGCGGGAGGGGATTCCTCTGGAAACACCATATATTTT. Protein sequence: CASSAGGDSSGNTIYF.

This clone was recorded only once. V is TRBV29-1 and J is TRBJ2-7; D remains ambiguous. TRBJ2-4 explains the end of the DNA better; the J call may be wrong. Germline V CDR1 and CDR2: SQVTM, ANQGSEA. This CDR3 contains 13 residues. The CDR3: CSVGHLAKNIQYF. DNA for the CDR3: TGCAGCGTTGGACACCTAGCCAAAAACATTCAGTACTTC.

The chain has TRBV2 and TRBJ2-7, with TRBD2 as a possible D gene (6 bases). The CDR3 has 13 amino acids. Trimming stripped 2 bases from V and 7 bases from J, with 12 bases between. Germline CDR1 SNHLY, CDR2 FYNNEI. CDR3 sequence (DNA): TGTGCCAGCAGTGAAAAAAGGGCGGGAGAGCAGTACTTC. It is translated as CASSEKRAGEQYF.

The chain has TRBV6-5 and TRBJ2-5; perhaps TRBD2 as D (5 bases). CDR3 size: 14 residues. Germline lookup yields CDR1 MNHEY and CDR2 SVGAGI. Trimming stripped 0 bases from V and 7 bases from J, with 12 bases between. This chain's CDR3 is CASSYSILEGTQYF. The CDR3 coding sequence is TGTGCCAGCAGTTACTCGATCCTAGAGGGGACCCAGTACTTC.

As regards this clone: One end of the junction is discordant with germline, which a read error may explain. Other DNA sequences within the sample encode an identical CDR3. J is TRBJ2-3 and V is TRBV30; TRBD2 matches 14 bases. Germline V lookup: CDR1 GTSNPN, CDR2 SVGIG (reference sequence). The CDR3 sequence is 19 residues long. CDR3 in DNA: TGTGCCTGGAGTGTACGTTTTGGACTAGCGGGAGGCGGCACAGACACGCAGTATTTT. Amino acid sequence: CAWSVRFGLAGGGTDTQYF.

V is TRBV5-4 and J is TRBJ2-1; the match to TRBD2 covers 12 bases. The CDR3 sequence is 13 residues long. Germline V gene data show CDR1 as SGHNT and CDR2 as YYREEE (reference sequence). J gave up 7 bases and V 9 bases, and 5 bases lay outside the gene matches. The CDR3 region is CATSSGRGNEQFF. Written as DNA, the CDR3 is TGTGCCACCTCTAGCGGGAGGGGTAATGAGCAGTTCTTC.

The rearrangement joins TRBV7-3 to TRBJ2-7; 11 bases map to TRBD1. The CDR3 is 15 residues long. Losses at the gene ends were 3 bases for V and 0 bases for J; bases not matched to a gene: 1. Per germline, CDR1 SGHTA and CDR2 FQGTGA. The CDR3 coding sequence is TGTGCCAGCAGCTTGGGACAGGGGGTCTCCTACGAGCAGTACTTC. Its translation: CASSLGQGVSYEQYF.

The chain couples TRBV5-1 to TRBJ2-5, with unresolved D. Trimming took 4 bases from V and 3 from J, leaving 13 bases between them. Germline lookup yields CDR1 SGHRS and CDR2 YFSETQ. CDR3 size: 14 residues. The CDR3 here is CASSMVVGEETQYF. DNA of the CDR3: TGCGCCAGCAGCATGGTAGTAGGCGAAGAGACCCAGTACTTC.

The CDR3 sequence: CASSLDTSYEQYF. In nucleotides, the CDR3 is TGCGCCAGCAGCTTGGATACCTCCTACGAGCAGTACTTC. V gene TRBV5-1 combines with J gene TRBJ2-7; D is unresolved. V was shortened by 0 bases and J by 0 bases, with 4 bases between the two germline ends. From germline, CDR1 is SGHRS and CDR2 YFSETQ. The CDR3 spans 13 residues. Based on the CDR3 plus reference TRBV5-1 and TRBJ2-7, the full variable domain is KAGVTQTPRYLIKTRGQQVTLSCSPISGHRSVSWYQQTPGQGLQFLFEYFSETQRNKGNFPGRFSGRQFSNSRSEMNVSTLELGDSALYLCASSLDTSYEQYFGPGTRLTVT.

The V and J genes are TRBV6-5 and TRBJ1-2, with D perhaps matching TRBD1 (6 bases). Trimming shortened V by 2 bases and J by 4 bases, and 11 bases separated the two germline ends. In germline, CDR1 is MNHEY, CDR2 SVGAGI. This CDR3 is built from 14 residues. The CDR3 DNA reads TGTGCCAGCAGTTACAGGACAGAACCCTATGGCTACACCTTC. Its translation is CASSYRTEPYGYTF.

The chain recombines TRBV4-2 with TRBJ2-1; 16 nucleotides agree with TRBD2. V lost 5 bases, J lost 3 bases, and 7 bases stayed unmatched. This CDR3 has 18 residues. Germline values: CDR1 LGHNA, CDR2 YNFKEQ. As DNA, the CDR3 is TGTGCCAGCAGCTCGGGACTAGCGGGAGGGCCTCTCTACAATGAGCAGTTCTTC. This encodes CASSSGLAGGPLYNEQFF.

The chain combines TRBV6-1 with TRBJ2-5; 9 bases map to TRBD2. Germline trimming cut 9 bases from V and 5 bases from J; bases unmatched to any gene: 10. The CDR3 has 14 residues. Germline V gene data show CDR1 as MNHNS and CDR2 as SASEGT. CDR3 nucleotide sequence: TGTGCCAGTTGTTCAGCGGGAGGTTTGGAGACCCAGTACTTC. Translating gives CASCSAGGLETQYF.

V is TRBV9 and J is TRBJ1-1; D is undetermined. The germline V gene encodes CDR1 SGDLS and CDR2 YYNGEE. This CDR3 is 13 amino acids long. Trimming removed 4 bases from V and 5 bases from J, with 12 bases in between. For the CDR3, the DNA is TGTGCCAGCAGCTTCGGACCGGGGACTGAAGCTTTCTTT. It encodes CASSFGPGTEAFF.

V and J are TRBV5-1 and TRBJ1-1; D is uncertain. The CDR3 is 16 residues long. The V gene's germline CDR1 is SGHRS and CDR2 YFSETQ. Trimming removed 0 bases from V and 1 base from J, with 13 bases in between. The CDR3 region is CASSLGGIIPNTEAFF. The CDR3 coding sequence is TGCGCCAGCAGCTTGGGCGGAATCATCCCGAACACTGAAGCTTTCTTT.

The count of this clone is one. The CDR3: CASSESTRGGSYEQYF. CDR3 DNA: TGCGCCAGCAGTGAGTCGACTCGCGGCGGGAGTTACGAGCAGTACTTC. This chain joins TRBV10-1 and TRBJ2-7, with 7 nucleotides matching TRBD2. This CDR3 region has 16 residues. Germline CDR1 WNHNN, CDR2 SYGVQD (reference sequence). With V trimmed by 0 bases and J by 4 bases, 9 bases remained unmatched.

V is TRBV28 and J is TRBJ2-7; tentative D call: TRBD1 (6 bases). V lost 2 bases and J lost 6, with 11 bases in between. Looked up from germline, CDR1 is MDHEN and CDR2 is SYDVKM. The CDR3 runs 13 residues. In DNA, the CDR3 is TGTGCCAGCAGTTTACCCACAGGGTCCGAGCAGTACTTC. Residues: CASSLPTGSEQYF.

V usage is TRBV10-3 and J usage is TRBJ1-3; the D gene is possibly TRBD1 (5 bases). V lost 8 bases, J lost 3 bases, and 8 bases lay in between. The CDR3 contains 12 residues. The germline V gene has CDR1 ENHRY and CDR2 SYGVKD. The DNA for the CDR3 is TGTGCCATCGGGACCTTTGGAAACACCATATATTTT. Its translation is CAIGTFGNTIYF.